This T cell receptor (beta chain) was obtained from a study of blood T cell repertoires in COVID-19 (dated by TCRdb to the early 2020s). General notes on the study: Samples from collaborators originated in the United States, Italy and Spain and spanned both the acute and convalescent phases of COVID-19. The samples were drawn from the first 160 participants of the ongoing ImmuneRACE study and from some 1,300 subjects provided by 6 global collaborators. The repertoires were made available in a free public database intended to serve as a resource for research on the immune response to SARS-CoV-2. Subjects who had been exposed to COVID-19, were actively infected with it, or had recovered from it provided the deeply sampled blood TCRbeta repertoires that made up the dataset. The material from the prospective study consisted of cDNA or gDNA derived from T cells, B-cell-depleted T cells, or PBMCs. The sample metadata nearly always contained a de-identified subject ID, COVID-19 status, age in years and sex. Where HLA class I and class II types were available, the types were taken from metadata supplied by the sample provider, not from assay-based typing.

The collaborating institutions used their own protocols to collect whole blood in K2EDTA tubes. For TCRbeta analysis, collaborators shipped samples as frozen whole blood, isolated PBMCs, or DNA extracted from either of those sample types. TCRbeta CDR3 regions were amplified from genomic DNA by means of the immunoSEQ Assay, a bias-controlled multiplex PCR. As for how the authors treated the data: The number of nucleated cells in each sample was estimated by amplification of reference gene primers within the assay. To quantify the absolute abundance of each unique TCRbeta CDR3 rearrangement, sequence reads were collapsed and filtered. Productive Simpson clonality was computed per sample as the square root of Simpson's diversity index over productive rearrangements. The table was pulled from immuneACCESS by TCRdb, which kept in-frame rearrangements only. Such tables lose some clones; where checked, under half of the loss comes from unresolved V genes, and the rest has no known cause. D and trimming were read from the DNA, whereas the V and J calls and clone size are those reported in that table. The sample yields roughly 380,000 clones; 81% were counted once. Roughly 1.1% of the sample rests with the top ten.

CDR1 MNHEY and CDR2 SVGAGI are derived from the germline V gene. Inclusive of the bounding cysteine and phenylalanine, the CDR3 is 15 residues long. Only the CDR3 part of the read is kept: 45 bases, read in frame from the first base. Here V drops 6 bases and J drops 4 bases, and the junction holds 7 bases not matched to any gene. With regard to this clone: The antigen it recognizes is unknown. No much larger clone exists at a distance of one base, and base qualities are not known.

What the study reported, not specific to this receptor: How much clinical and demographic metadata was included differed by source and by participant, and the metadata was provided uncurated.

The specimen was peripheral blood. The chain links TRBV6-5 with TRBJ1-5; the junction holds 9 bases that match TRBD1. This TCR was sampled from a human donor with acute or convalescent COVID-19. The donor label of this sample is uncertain. The DNA reads TGTGCCAGCAGCCCGTCGGACAGGGGAAATCAGCCCCAGCATTTT. Its protein product is CASSPSDRGNQPQHF.